This T cell receptor beta chain is drawn from a study of beta chain features in type 1 diabetes. In its sample, this clone was seen once. The whole isolated RNA underwent reverse transcription, so sequencing captured expressed TCRB transcripts. TCRdb's table, derived via immunoSEQ multiplex PCR, lists solely in-frame clones and lacks some. The repertoire has under 900,000 clones, about a sixth of them found once; the top ten carry 0.023%. Germline V gene sequence: CDR1 MNHNY, CDR2 SVGAGI (reference sequence). Losses at the gene ends were 7 bases for V and 3 bases for J; bases not matched to a gene: 9. This CDR3 spans 16 amino acids.

This receptor was identified in a woman aged 18-29 years in good health. The genes are TRBV6-6 and TRBJ2-3; 11 bases map to TRBD2. Sequenced input: naive CD4+ T cells from blood. The CDR3 is CASTPTSGSRTDTQYF. Written as DNA, the CDR3 is TGTGCCAGCACCCCTACTAGCGGGAGTCGTACAGATACGCAGTATTTT.